One sample yielded the 16 T cell receptor beta chains listed below, sequenced in a study of cytomegalovirus exposure and HLA in healthy donors. Researchers ran the PCR with 60 Vbeta and 13 Jbeta primers. Assay: immunoSEQ multiplex PCR; the TCRdb copy retains only in-frame clones and omits some. This repertoire includes around 31,000 clones. Sequencing used PBMCs. The origin of the receptors is a man in his thirties or forties in good health and CMV-seronegative.

V gene TRBV7-9 combines with J gene TRBJ1-1; D possibly corresponds to TRBD1 (6 bases). V was shortened by 8 bases and J by 6 bases, with 13 bases between the two germline ends. The CDR3 consists of 12 residues. In germline, CDR1 is SEHNR, CDR2 FQNEAQ (reference sequence). For the CDR3, the DNA is TGTGCCAGCGGCGGGGGCAGCGCTGAAGCTTTCTTT. Protein: CASGGGSAEAFF.

The genes are TRBV6-5 and TRBJ2-5, with D tentatively TRBD1 (5 bases). CDR1 and CDR2 (germline): MNHEY, SVGAGI. The germline V and J ends were trimmed by 6 bases and 0 bases, with 8 bases remaining between them. The CDR3 loop spans 13 amino acids. CDR3 sequence (DNA): TGTGCCAGCAGCCTACAGGACCAAGAGACCCAGTACTTC. Its protein product is CASSLQDQETQYF.

The genes are TRBV5-6 and TRBJ1-2, with TRBD1 matching over 7 bases. The CDR3 contains 15 residues. The junction had 9 bases not matched to a gene; V was cut back by 3 bases and J by 4 bases. The germline V gene encodes CDR1 SGHDT and CDR2 YYEEEE. The DNA of the CDR3 is TGTGCCAGCAGCTCCCCGACAGGGCGCGGCTATGGCTACACCTTC. It codes for CASSSPTGRGYGYTF.

The chain couples TRBV5-1 to TRBJ2-5, with 8 bases identical to TRBD1. Germline CDR1 SGHRS, CDR2 YFSETQ. Losses at the gene ends were 2 bases for V and 1 base for J; bases not matched to a gene: 4. This CDR3 has 15 amino acids. The CDR3 DNA reads TGCGCCAGCAGCTTTCTAACAGGGGGCCAAGAGACCCAGTACTTC. This translates into CASSFLTGGQETQYF.

The chain uses TRBV10-3 and TRBJ1-6, with 11 bases that match TRBD1. The V segment lost 10 bases and the J segment 12 bases; nucleotides outside the gene matches: 11. The germline V gene has CDR1 ENHRY and CDR2 SYGVKD. The CDR3 totals 14 residues. The CDR3 nucleotides read TGTGCCACCTCACCGGGACAGGGGGTTGGACCCCTCCACTTT. Translation gives CATSPGQGVGPLHF.

The CDR3 spells CSVPREGRNTEAFF. The CDR3 DNA sequence: TGCAGCGTCCCCCGGGAAGGGAGGAACACTGAAGCTTTCTTT. V and J are TRBV29-1 and TRBJ1-1; D is unclear. This CDR3 region has 14 residues. Germline V gene sequence: CDR1 SQVTM, CDR2 ANQGSEA. Trimming took off 6 bases at V and 1 base at J, with 15 bases between the two ends.

The chain joins TRBV11-2 to TRBJ2-7; maybe TRBD2 (6 bases). In germline, CDR1 is SGHAT, CDR2 FQNNGV. The length of the CDR3 is 14 residues. The V end lost 5 bases, the J end lost 3 bases, and 14 bases lay between the germline ends. The DNA for the CDR3 is TGTGCCAGCAGCGGAGGTGGACTACACTACGAGCAGTACTTC. It is translated as CASSGGGLHYEQYF.

The chain uses TRBV5-8 and TRBJ1-3; 7 nucleotides line up with TRBD1. V dropped 0 bases and J dropped 7; count of bases not matched to a gene: 4. The CDR3 sequence is 14 residues long. Germline V lookup: CDR1 SGHTS, CDR2 YDEGEE. The CDR3 nucleotides read TGTGCCAGCAGCTTGGGGACAGGACGGAACACCATATATTTT. Translated, it gives CASSLGTGRNTIYF.

This sequence joins TRBV5-1 and TRBJ2-3; 8 nucleotides agree with TRBD2. J gave up 3 bases and V 0 bases, and 6 bases lay outside the gene matches. CDR1 is SGHRS and CDR2 is YFSETQ in the germline V gene. CDR3 length: 16 residues. The CDR3 is CASSLGSGGGTDTQYF. The CDR3 nucleotides are TGCGCCAGCAGCTTGGGAAGCGGGGGAGGGACAGATACGCAGTATTTT.

The gene calls are TRBV6-5 and TRBJ2-2; the D gene is possibly TRBD1 (5 bases). Per germline, CDR1 MNHEY and CDR2 SVGAGI. V was trimmed by 5 bases and J by 8 bases, leaving 9 bases between them. The CDR3 runs 12 residues. CDR3 amino acids: CASSQRQGELFF. Here the CDR3 DNA reads TGTGCCAGCAGTCAGAGACAGGGGGAGCTGTTTTTT.

The chain carries TRBV11-2 and TRBJ2-7, with D unresolved. Germline values: CDR1 SGHAT, CDR2 FQNNGV. V was clipped by 0 bases and J by 1 base, with 7 bases between them. The CDR3 is made up of 14 amino acids. CDR3 DNA sequence: TGTGCCAGCAGCTTAGAACCGGGTTCCTACGAGCAGTACTTC. Amino acids: CASSLEPGSYEQYF.

The V call is TRBV5-1, the J call TRBJ2-7; 10 bases map to TRBD1. The germline V gene has CDR1 SGHRS and CDR2 YFSETQ. The CDR3 contains 13 residues. The ends lost 3 bases at V and 7 bases at J; junction bases unmatched: 4. The CDR3 here is CASSSGTGVEQYF. In DNA form, the CDR3 reads TGCGCCAGCAGCTCCGGGACAGGGGTTGAGCAGTACTTC.

V usage is TRBV28 and J usage is TRBJ1-2; 11 positions match TRBD1. V was clipped by 5 bases and J by 8 bases; unmatched bases: 4. This CDR3 spans 13 amino acids. CDR1 MDHEN and CDR2 SYDVKM come from the germline V gene. The CDR3 sequence is CASSGTGGFGYTF. CDR3 nucleotide sequence: TGTGCCAGCAGTGGGACAGGGGGGTTCGGCTACACCTTC.

The chain couples TRBV5-1 to TRBJ2-5; TRBD1 is a possible D gene (5 bases). The CDR3 length is 14 residues. V lost 4 bases and J 2 bases, leaving 12 bases between the germline ends. CDR1 and CDR2 from the germline V gene are SGHRS and YFSETQ. The CDR3 spells CASSPPDSQETQYF. In DNA form, the CDR3 reads TGCGCCAGCAGCCCACCCGACAGTCAAGAGACCCAGTACTTC.

This sequence joins TRBV4-2 and TRBJ2-7, with 10 positions matching TRBD1. J gave up 5 bases and V 5 bases, and 9 bases lay outside the gene matches. The CDR3 loop spans 15 amino acids. Looked up from germline, CDR1 is LGHNA and CDR2 is YNFKEQ. CDR3 protein: CASSGSDRGPHEQYF. Written as DNA, the CDR3 is TGTGCCAGCAGCGGATCCGACAGGGGGCCCCACGAGCAGTACTTC.

The gene calls are TRBV5-1 and TRBJ2-2, with D uncertain. With 7 bases removed from V and 4 bases from J, the gap between germline ends came to 11 bases. Looked up from germline, CDR1 is SGHRS and CDR2 is YFSETQ. This CDR3 is built from 13 residues. CDR3 in amino acids: CASGHQSTGELFF. The CDR3 DNA reads as TGCGCCAGCGGGCACCAGAGCACCGGGGAGCTGTTTTTT.